Ten or more counts support the clone carrying this T cell receptor beta chain. Its antigen remains unidentified. The data are from a study of T cells in Graves' hyperthyroidism and ophthalmopathy. Study conclusions and caveats: The model's output predicted ophthalmopathy at a median of roughly 6.9 months prior to onset.

Subjects with ophthalmopathy showed a Clinical Activity Score no lower than 3, a NOSPECS grade no lower than 4, and a duration shorter than 3 months. Patients were excluded for uncontrolled infection, other autoimmune disease, pregnancy or lactation. The CDR3 has 19 residues. Germline-derived CDR1 and CDR2 are MNHEY and SMNVEV (reference sequence). With 0 bases removed from V and 6 bases from J, the gap between germline ends came to 27 bases. The source material, RNA transcripts, was used to amplify TCR beta CDR3 regions. RT-PCR in the first round (using the HTBI primer set) targeted the TCR CDR3. TCRdb analysed the multiplex PCR reads with MiXCR anew, one entry per CDR3 protein. The repertoire holds 300,000 or so distinct CDR3 sequences, about 15% seen once, with around 58% in the top ten.

This clonotype originated in a woman aged 60-70 years with Graves' ophthalmopathy. V is TRBV27 and J is TRBJ2-7, with D possibly being TRBD1 or TRBD2 (6 bases each). Sequencing was done on a sample of blood. The CDR3 is CASSLSRLPTTGASGEQYF. The CDR3 coding sequence is TGTGCCAGCAGTTTATCTCGCCTTCCAACCACGGGGGCCAGCGGCGAGCAGTACTTC.